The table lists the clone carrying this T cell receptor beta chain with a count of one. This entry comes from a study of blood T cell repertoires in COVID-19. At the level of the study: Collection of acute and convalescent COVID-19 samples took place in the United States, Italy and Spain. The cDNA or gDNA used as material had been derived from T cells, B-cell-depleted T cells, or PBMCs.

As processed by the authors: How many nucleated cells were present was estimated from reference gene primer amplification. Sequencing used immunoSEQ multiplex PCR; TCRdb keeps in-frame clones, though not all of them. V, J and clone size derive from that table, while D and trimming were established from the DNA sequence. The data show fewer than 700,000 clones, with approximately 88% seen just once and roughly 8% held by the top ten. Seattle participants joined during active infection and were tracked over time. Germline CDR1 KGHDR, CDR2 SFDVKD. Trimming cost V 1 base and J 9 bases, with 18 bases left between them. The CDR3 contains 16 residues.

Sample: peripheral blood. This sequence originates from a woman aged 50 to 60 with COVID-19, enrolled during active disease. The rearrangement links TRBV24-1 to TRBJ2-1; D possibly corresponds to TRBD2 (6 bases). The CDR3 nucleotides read TGTGCCACCAGTGATTTTTCGGCTAGCGAGGACTTTGAGCAGTTCTTC. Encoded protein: CATSDFSASEDFEQFF.